The 19 T cell receptor beta chains reported below all come from one sample, sequenced in a study of vaccination effects on CD4 cells after COVID-19 (dated by TCRdb to between 2020 and 2023). After roughly 11 days of culture, CD4+ T cells were isolated with the EasySep CD4+ T cell isolation kit. The method behind the library was the immunoSEQ multiplex PCR assay. Drawn from immuneACCESS, this table holds only the in-frame rearrangements with V and J called that TCRdb kept. Clones are partly lost; checked studies trace under half to an unresolved V gene and leave the rest unexplained. This sample lists approximately 50,000 clones; about 70% were detected once. The top ten clones comprise around 11% of the sample. Their antigens are not known. The specimen was CD4+ T cells from PBMCs cultured without peptide, collected before COVID-19 vaccination. The receptors come from a human donor who had a prior SARS-CoV-2 infection.

The chain is built from TRBV4-1 and TRBJ1-5, with D tentatively TRBD1 (5 bases). This CDR3 is built from 17 residues. Germline V gene sequence: CDR1 MGHRA, CDR2 YSYEKL. V lost 1 base and J lost 3, with 16 bases in between. CDR3 sequence: CASSQAGGAILNQPQHF. The CDR3 DNA sequence: TGCGCCAGCAGCCAAGCAGGAGGGGCGATCCTCAATCAGCCCCAGCATTTT.

In DNA, the CDR3 is TGTGCCAGTAGTATTGGGCCGGACAGGCTAAATCAGCCCCAGCATTTT. Amino acids: CASSIGPDRLNQPQHF. The chain joins TRBV19 to TRBJ1-5, with 7 positions matching TRBD1. CDR3 size: 16 residues. The germline V gene encodes CDR1 LNHDA and CDR2 SQIVND (reference sequence). The J segment lost 4 bases and the V segment lost 3 bases, leaving 9 bases of the junction unmatched.

This rearrangement joins TRBV12-3 or TRBV12-4 to TRBJ1-1; D not resolved. Trimming removed 7 bases from V and 0 bases from J, with 3 bases in between. The CDR3 runs 11 residues. The CDR3 coding sequence is TGTGCCAGCATTTTGAACACTGAAGCTTTCTTT. Translated: CASILNTEAFF.

The CDR3 here is CASSEVGGQFITGELFF. CDR3 bases: TGTGCCAGCAGTGAAGTAGGGGGACAGTTTATCACCGGGGAGCTGTTTTTT. This chain uses TRBV6-1 with TRBJ2-2; 7 bases are a match to TRBD1. Germline assignment: CDR1 MNHNS and CDR2 SASEGT. This CDR3 comprises 17 residues. V shed 1 base, J shed 4 bases, and the junction held 9 bases outside the gene matches.

This chain links TRBV18 with TRBJ2-4; TRBD1 aligns across 7 bases. This CDR3 comprises 13 residues. With 2 bases clipped from V and 8 bases from J, the junction kept 3 bases outside the gene matches. The germline gives CDR1 KGHSH, CDR2 LQKENI. The CDR3: CASSPRQGDIQYF. CDR3 DNA sequence: TGTGCCAGCTCACCAAGGCAGGGGGACATTCAGTACTTC.

This clone occurred a few times. The rearrangement joins TRBV5-1 to TRBJ1-4; D possibly corresponds to TRBD1 (5 bases). CDR3 size: 15 residues. Trimming pared 0 bases from V and 7 bases from J, leaving 13 bases between. CDR1 SGHRS and CDR2 YFSETQ come from the germline V gene. The CDR3 DNA is TGCGCCAGCAGCTTGGCCGGTGGGCAGGGTGAAAAACTGTTTTTT. Its translation: CASSLAGGQGEKLFF.

The rearrangement links TRBV24-1 to TRBJ1-5, with D possibly matching TRBD1 (6 bases). V dropped 8 bases and J dropped 7 bases, with 17 bases sitting between them. This CDR3 is 14 amino acids long. CDR1 KGHDR and CDR2 SFDVKD come from the germline V gene. This CDR3 reads CATIGTRGKQPQHF. In DNA, the CDR3 is TGTGCCACCATTGGGACAAGGGGTAAACAGCCCCAGCATTTT.

The genes are TRBV2 and TRBJ2-5; TRBD1 matches 7 bases. This CDR3 is 14 amino acids long. Germline V gene data show CDR1 as SNHLY and CDR2 as FYNNEI. Trimming cost V 5 bases and J 5 bases; bases outside gene matches: 8. The CDR3 nucleotides are TGTGCCAGCAGTTGGGACAGAGATGGGGAGACCCAGTACTTC. This gives the protein CASSWDRDGETQYF.

This clone was seen once. The DNA is omitted, as the CDR3 cannot be located on it reliably, and the CDR3 follows TCRdb's listing. This chain connects TRBV27 to TRBJ2-3; TRBD1 is the table's D call and was not checked against the DNA. The CDR3 length is 16 residues, termini included. Per the germline V gene, CDR1 is MNHEY and CDR2 is SMNVEV (reference sequence). The CDR3 loop is CASSPSWAQGTSREYF.

This chain connects TRBV5-6 to TRBJ2-6, with 7 nucleotides matching TRBD2. V trimming: 1 base; J trimming: 0 bases; junction bases outside the gene matches: 4. CDR1 is SGHDT, CDR2 YYEEEE, per germline. The CDR3 is 17 amino acids. CDR3 DNA sequence: TGTGCCAGCAGCTTGAGCGGGGTCTACTCTGGGGCCAACGTCCTGACTTTC. Its protein is CASSLSGVYSGANVLTF. Full variable domain (remainder filled in from reference TRBV5-6 and TRBJ2-6): DAGVTQSPTHLIKTRGQQVTLRCSPKSGHDTVSWYQQALGQGPQFIFQYYEEEERQRGNFPDRFSGHQFPNYSSELNVNALLLGDSALYLCASSLSGVYSGANVLTFGAGSRLTVL.

V is TRBV2 and J is TRBJ2-5; D remains ambiguous. V was trimmed by 7 bases and J by 0 bases, leaving 6 bases between them. Germline V gives CDR1 SNHLY, CDR2 FYNNEI. The CDR3 is 12 amino acids. CDR3 in amino acids: CASTSYQETQYF. CDR3 coding DNA: TGTGCCAGCACCTCATACCAAGAGACCCAGTACTTC.

The chain links TRBV11-3 to TRBJ2-5; TRBD2 aligns across 8 bases. V shed 4 bases and J 6 bases; nucleotides not matched to a gene: 10. The CDR3 loop spans 15 amino acids. CDR1 and CDR2 from the germline V gene are SGHNT and YENEEA. The chain's CDR3 is CASSSYAGGGQTQYF. CDR3 DNA: TGTGCCAGCAGCTCCTACGCGGGAGGAGGGCAGACCCAGTACTTC.

CDR3 sequence reads: CASSSTRIPTDTQYF. In DNA form, the CDR3 reads TGTGCCAGCAGCTCGACACGTATTCCCACAGATACGCAGTATTTT. This chain uses TRBV5-4 with TRBJ2-3; D call uncertain. V was cut by 3 bases and J by 2 bases, with 13 bases left in between. Germline CDR1 and CDR2: SGHNT and YYREEE (reference sequence). The CDR3 loop spans 15 amino acids.

The chain links TRBV4-3 to TRBJ2-2; no clear D. The ends were cut back, 1 base at V and 3 bases at J, with 9 bases in the middle. The CDR3 runs 15 residues. The germline gives CDR1 LGHNA, CDR2 YSLEER. Here the CDR3 reads CASSQGSADTGELFF. CDR3 DNA: TGCGCCAGCAGCCAAGGGTCCGCGGACACCGGGGAGCTGTTTTTT.

V gene TRBV7-3 combines with J gene TRBJ1-4; TRBD1 is a possible D gene (5 bases). With 5 bases removed from V and 0 bases from J, the gap between germline ends came to 16 bases. The CDR3 spans 17 residues. Looked up from germline, CDR1 is SGHTA and CDR2 is FQGTGA. For the CDR3, the DNA is TGTGCCAGCAGCCACTCTCGGGGGGTGGCAACTAATGAAAAACTGTTTTTT. Translated: CASSHSRGVATNEKLFF.

This chain joins TRBV4-2 and TRBJ1-1; a weak D match, TRBD1 (6 bases). This CDR3 has 16 amino acids. Trimming took 0 bases from V and 1 from J, leaving 12 bases between them. Germline CDR1 is LGHNA and CDR2 is YNFKEQ. The CDR3 reads CASSQDQAGANTEAFF. The CDR3 nucleotides read TGTGCCAGCAGCCAAGATCAGGCAGGGGCGAACACTGAAGCTTTCTTT.

The CDR3 sequence is CASSQGRETWETQYF. CDR3 nucleotides: TGCGCCAGCAGCCAAGGGCGGGAGACGTGGGAGACCCAGTACTTC. The chain joins TRBV4-3 to TRBJ2-5, with 7 bases identical to TRBD2. The CDR3 consists of 15 residues. Trimming took 1 base from V and 5 from J; bases not matched to a gene: 7. The germline V gene has CDR1 LGHNA and CDR2 YSLEER.

The V call is TRBV2, the J call TRBJ1-2; possible D gene TRBD1, 6 bases. Germline CDR1 is SNHLY and CDR2 is FYNNEI. There are 15 residues in the CDR3. Trimming removed 7 bases from V and 7 bases from J, with 22 bases in between. CDR3 sequence reads: CASTWTALHGGGYTF. CDR3 nucleotide sequence: TGTGCCAGCACCTGGACAGCCCTACATGGGGGTGGCTACACCTTC.

In DNA form, the CDR3 reads TGTGCCAGCAGGGCTAGCGGGAGCCTCCACTACGAGCAGTACTTC. This gives the protein CASRASGSLHYEQYF. This chain links TRBV6-4 with TRBJ2-7, with 10 bases aligning to TRBD2. The germline V gene encodes CDR1 MRHNA and CDR2 SNTAGT. The V and J ends lost 6 bases and 3 bases, in that order; junction bases with no gene match: 8. There are 15 residues in the CDR3.